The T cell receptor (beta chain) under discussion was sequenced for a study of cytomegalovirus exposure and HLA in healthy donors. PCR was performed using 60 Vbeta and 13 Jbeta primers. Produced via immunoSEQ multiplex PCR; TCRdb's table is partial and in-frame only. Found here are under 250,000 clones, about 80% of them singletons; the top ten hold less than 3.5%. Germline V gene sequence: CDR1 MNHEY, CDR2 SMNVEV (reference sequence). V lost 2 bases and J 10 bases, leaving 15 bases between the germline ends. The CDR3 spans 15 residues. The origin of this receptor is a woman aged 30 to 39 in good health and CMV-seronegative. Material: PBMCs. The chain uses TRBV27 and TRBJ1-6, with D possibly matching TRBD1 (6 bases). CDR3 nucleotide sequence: TGTGCCAGCAGTTTAATACAGGGAATAGGGTCACCCCTCCACTTT. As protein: CASSLIQGIGSPLHF.